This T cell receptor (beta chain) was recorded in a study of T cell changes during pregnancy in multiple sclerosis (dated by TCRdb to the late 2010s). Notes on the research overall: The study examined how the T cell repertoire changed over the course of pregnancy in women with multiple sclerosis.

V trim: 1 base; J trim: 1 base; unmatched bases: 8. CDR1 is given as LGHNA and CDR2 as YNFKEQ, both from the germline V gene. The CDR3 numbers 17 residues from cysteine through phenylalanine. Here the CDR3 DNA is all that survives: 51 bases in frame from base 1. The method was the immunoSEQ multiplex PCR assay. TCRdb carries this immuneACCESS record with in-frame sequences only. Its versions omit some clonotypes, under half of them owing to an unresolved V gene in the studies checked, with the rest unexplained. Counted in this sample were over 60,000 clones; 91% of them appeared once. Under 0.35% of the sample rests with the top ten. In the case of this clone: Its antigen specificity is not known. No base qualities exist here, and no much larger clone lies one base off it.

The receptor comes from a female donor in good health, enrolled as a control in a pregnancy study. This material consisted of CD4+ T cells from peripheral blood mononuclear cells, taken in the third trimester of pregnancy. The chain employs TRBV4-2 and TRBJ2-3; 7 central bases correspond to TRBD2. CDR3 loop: CASSQARRDYGTDTQYF. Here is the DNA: TGTGCCAGCAGCCAAGCGCGCCGGGACTATGGCACAGATACGCAGTATTTT.